This T cell receptor beta chain was retrieved from a study of T cells in Graves' hyperthyroidism and ophthalmopathy. Study at large: Peripheral blood samples were taken at initial diagnosis, prior to any treatment.

Orbital computed tomography and thyroid ultrasound, together with serum TRAb and thyroxine and clinical symptoms, were used for diagnoses. The CDR3 regions of TCR beta were amplified from RNA transcripts. HTBI primers were used for first-round RT-PCR of the TCR CDR3. TCRdb reanalysed the multiplex PCR reads using MiXCR and keeps one entry per CDR3 protein. The top ten clones hold around 14% of a sample with fewer than 650,000 distinct CDR3 sequences, 13% to 15% of them seen once. The V and J ends lost 5 bases and 5 bases respectively, with 13 bases between them. The CDR3 extends over 13 amino acids. CDR1 is SGHRS and CDR2 is YFSETQ in the germline V gene.

The TCR originated in a woman aged 40 to 55 with Graves' hyperthyroidism. The chain couples TRBV5-1 to TRBJ2-5; D may be TRBD1 or TRBD2 (5 bases each). The sequenced sample consisted of blood. The CDR3, as DNA: TGCGCCAGCAGACGAGGGGCAGGGGAGACCCAGTACTTC. It translates to CASRRGAGETQYF.